This entry lists 4 T cell receptor beta chains sequenced from one sample in a study of immune cell composition in non-small cell lung cancer. Using immunoSEQ multiplex PCR, the repertoire was profiled, and TCRdb retains in-frame clones only, with some absent. The sample lists thousands of clones; around 80% were seen once. Material for sequencing was lung tumor tissue. All receptors come from a human donor with non-small cell lung cancer.

This sequence joins TRBV28 and TRBJ2-1; 7 bases are shared with TRBD2. In germline, CDR1 is MDHEN, CDR2 SYDVKM. V was clipped by 7 bases and J by 4 bases; unmatched bases: 7. CDR3 length: 14 amino acids. CDR3 amino acids: CASIDLAEYNEQFF. For the CDR3, the DNA is TGTGCCAGCATCGACCTAGCGGAATACAATGAGCAGTTCTTC.

The chain joins TRBV11-2 to TRBJ2-5; the D is unclear. Germline CDR1 is SGHAT and CDR2 is FQNNGV. The CDR3 consists of 12 residues. The V and J ends lost 4 bases and 5 bases respectively, with 8 bases between them. In DNA form, the CDR3 reads TGTGCCAGCAGCTCCGATGCGGAGACCCAGTACTTC. Its translation: CASSSDAETQYF.

This CDR3 is CASSETGGQPQHF. The CDR3 bases are TGTGCCAGCAGTGAAACAGGAGGTCAGCCCCAGCATTTT. The chain is built from TRBV25-1 and TRBJ1-5; TRBD1 is a possible D gene (5 bases). The V end lost 2 bases, the J end lost 6 bases, and 8 bases lay between the germline ends. Germline V gene lookup returns CDR1 MGHDK and CDR2 SYGVNS. CDR3 length: 13 residues.

V usage is TRBV5-8 and J usage is TRBJ2-3; no clear D gene. Germline V gene lookup returns CDR1 SGHTS and CDR2 YDEGEE. V lost 0 bases to trimming and J lost 4 bases, with 3 bases between them. The CDR3 is made up of 12 amino acids. The CDR3 DNA sequence: TGTGCCAGCAGCTTGGAAGCAGATACGCAGTATTTT. Translated: CASSLEADTQYF.